A single sample is the source of the 32 T cell receptor beta chains below, sequenced in a study of T cells in women clearing cervical HPV infection. The table came from immunoSEQ multiplex PCR; TCRdb's copy has only in-frame clones and leaves some out. The table for this sample gives some 20,000 clones. The sequencing sample was made of blood buffy coat. The receptors derive from a woman aged 18 to 75 with a cervical HPV16 infection that either progressed to CIN3+ or cleared (not recorded which).

Details on this clone: Sequencing ends 3 residues short of the CDR3 end; the germline J gene provides the rest. The J gene is TRBJ1-2, the V gene TRBV7-9; 7 nucleotides line up with TRBD1. The CDR3 extends over 14 amino acids. With V trimmed by 1 base and J by 4 bases, 3 bases remained unmatched. Germline V lookup: CDR1 SEHNR, CDR2 FQNEAQ (reference sequence). This CDR3 is CASSLVPGGYGYTF. The CDR3 DNA, read in part, is TGTGCCAGCAGCTTAGTACCAGGGGGCTATGGC. Full variable domain (missing parts from reference TRBV7-9 and TRBJ1-2): DTGVSQNPRHKITKRGQNVTFRCDPISEHNRLYWYRQTLGQGPEFLTYFQNEAQLEKSRLLSDRFSAERPKGSFSTLEIQRTEQGDSAMYLCASSLVPGGYGYTFGSGTRLTVV.

In regard to this clone: The missing CDR3 end, 3 residues past where the read stops, is filled in from the germline J gene. This rearrangement joins TRBV20-1 to TRBJ2-7, with TRBD2 identical over 9 bases. Germline values: CDR1 DFQATT, CDR2 SNEGSKA (reference sequence). CDR3 length: 15 residues. The junction had 11 bases not matched to a gene; V was cut back by 6 bases and J by 2 bases. The CDR3 DNA, read in part, is TGCAGTGCCCCTTCCGGGACTAGCTTCGCCTACGAG. Amino acids: CSAPSGTSFAYE. The CDR3, in full, reads CSAPSGTSFAYEQYF.

As to this clone: The CDR3 end falls 3 residues outside the read, so it is completed with the germline J gene. V is TRBV7-2 and J is TRBJ2-3, with 8 bases matching TRBD2. Germline CDR1 and CDR2: SGHTA and FQGNSA. The CDR3 has 14 residues. The trim removed 5 bases at V and 4 bases at J, leaving 5 bases unmatched. Partial CDR3 DNA: TGTGCCAGCAGCACGGGACTAGTCGCAGATACG. Protein: CASSTGLVADT. The whole CDR3 protein is CASSTGLVADTQYF.

As to this clone: The read terminates 3 residues before the CDR3 end, so the remaining end is supplied by the germline J gene. J is TRBJ2-1 and V is TRBV19; 10 nucleotides line up with TRBD2. This CDR3 has 16 amino acids. Germline CDR1 reads LNHDA; CDR2 reads SQIVND (reference sequence). The junction had 10 bases not matched to a gene; V was cut back by 5 bases and J by 6 bases. The CDR3 loop is CASSRAAGGPLNEQFF. The CDR3 DNA, read in part, is TGTGCCAGTAGTCGGGCAGCGGGAGGGCCTCTCAATGAG.

For this clone: Read coverage stops 3 residues before the CDR3 terminus; the germline J gene supplies the remainder. This chain links TRBV2 with TRBJ2-5, with D possibly matching TRBD2 (6 bases). V shed 7 bases and J shed 3 bases, with 15 bases lying between them. Germline CDR1 and CDR2: SNHLY and FYNNEI. CDR3 size: 14 residues. CDR3 sequence: CASTRRDSKETQYF. The sequenced CDR3 bases are TGTGCCAGCACCCGAAGGGACTCCAAAGAGACC.

Concerning this clone itself: The CDR3 is cut off 3 residues early in the read; its end comes from the germline J gene. This sequence joins TRBV7-9 and TRBJ2-1; unclear D gene. Trimming removed 8 bases from V and 4 bases from J, with 9 bases in between. Germline CDR1 SEHNR, CDR2 FQNEAQ (reference sequence). The CDR3 length is 12 residues. This CDR3 reads CASAVLYNEQFF. The part of the CDR3 DNA that was read is TGTGCCAGCGCGGTATTATACAATGAG.

With respect to this clone: The read terminates 3 residues before the CDR3 end, so the remaining end is supplied by the germline J gene. The rearrangement links TRBV30 to TRBJ2-4; D perhaps matches TRBD2 (6 bases). The CDR3 totals 13 residues. Germline CDR1 reads GTSNPN; CDR2 reads SVGIG (reference sequence). The sequenced part of the CDR3 DNA is TGTGCCTGGACGGCGGGGCCGGCCTATGGT. This codes for CAWTAGPAYG. The entire CDR3 protein is CAWTAGPAYGQYF.

On this clone: The read stops 3 residues short of the end of the CDR3; the missing end is completed from the germline J gene. The rearrangement links TRBV11-3 to TRBJ2-7; D is undetermined. Trimming took 6 bases from V and 2 from J, leaving 17 bases between them. The CDR3 totals 15 residues. Germline CDR1 and CDR2: SGHNT and YENEEA. CDR3 protein: CASRPRKAVAYEQYF. The CDR3 DNA, read in part, is TGTGCCAGCAGACCGAGAAAAGCCGTTGCCTACGAG. The full variable domain, completed using reference TRBV11-3 and TRBJ2-7, is EAGVVQSPRYKIIEKKQPVAFWCNPISGHNTLYWYLQNLGQGPELLIRYENEEAVDDSQLPKDRFSAERLKGVDSTLKIQPAELGDSAVYLCASRPRKAVAYEQYFGPGTRLTVT.

As for this clone: The read is 3 residues too short to cover the CDR3 end, so that end is filled in from the germline J gene. This sequence joins TRBV2 and TRBJ2-5; 10 bases line up with TRBD2. The germline V gene has CDR1 SNHLY and CDR2 FYNNEI. Germline trimming cut 4 bases from V and 2 bases from J; bases unmatched to any gene: 1. This CDR3 contains 14 residues. The CDR3 sequence: CASSGTSGQETQYF. CDR3 DNA (partial): TGTGCCAGCAGTGGGACTAGCGGACAAGAGACC.

With respect to this clone: With the read ending 3 residues before the CDR3 end, the germline J gene is used to fill in that end. This chain uses TRBV5-1 with TRBJ2-1; TRBD2 matches at 13 bases. Germline values: CDR1 SGHRS, CDR2 YFSETQ. Trimming at V came to 4 bases and at J to 9 bases, leaving 7 bases not matched to a gene. The CDR3 length is 15 residues. CDR3 sequence reads: CASSRGLAGTLEQFF. The CDR3 bases that were read are TGCGCCAGCAGCAGGGGACTAGCGGGAACTCTTGAG.

On this clone itself: The read falls 3 residues short of the CDR3 end, and the missing part is taken from the germline J gene. This rearrangement joins TRBV10-1 to TRBJ2-1, with D perhaps matching TRBD1 (5 bases). Germline CDR1 reads WNHNN; CDR2 reads SYGVQD (reference sequence). The CDR3 has 15 amino acids. V was cut by 8 bases and J by 1 base, with 15 bases left in between. Incomplete CDR3 DNA: TGCGCCAGCTCGCAGGGATTTGGGTCCTACAATGAG. Amino acids: CASSQGFGSYNE. Given in full, the CDR3 is CASSQGFGSYNEQFF.

With respect to this clone: One end of the junction fails to match germline, which may point to a read error. The CDR3 end is not reached by the read, which stops 3 residues before it; the germline J gene fills it in. The V and J genes are TRBV7-7 and TRBJ2-7; TRBD2 matches 11 bases. In germline, CDR1 is SSHAT, CDR2 FNYEAQ (reference sequence). This CDR3 has 15 amino acids. The DNA read from the CDR3 is TGTGCTAGCAGCCCCGGACTAGCGGGTACCTACGAG. Its protein product is CASSPGLAGTYE. The full CDR3 protein is CASSPGLAGTYEQYF.

A word on this clone: The read terminates 3 residues ahead of where the CDR3 ends, so the germline J gene completes it. This chain uses TRBV20-1 with TRBJ2-2; TRBD2 is a possible D gene (5 bases). V was trimmed by 0 bases and J by 4 bases, leaving 12 bases between them. CDR3 size: 15 residues. Germline V lookup: CDR1 DFQATT, CDR2 SNEGSKA (reference sequence). The CDR3 sequence is CSAREIGLPTGELFF. Partial CDR3 DNA: TGCAGTGCTAGAGAGATAGGACTGCCCACCGGGGAG.

Notes on this clone: The read gets to within 3 residues of the CDR3 end, and the germline J gene fills in the rest. V usage is TRBV18 and J usage is TRBJ1-2; no reliable D call. The CDR3 loop spans 20 amino acids. CDR1 and CDR2 (germline): KGHSH, LQKENI. Incomplete CDR3 DNA: TGTGCCAGCTCACCAGACGGCCGGACTAGCGGAACAATGAAAAACAATGAC. Protein sequence: CASSPDGRTSGTMKNND. The whole CDR3 is CASSPDGRTSGTMKNNDYTF.

Comment on this clone: The CDR3 is cut off 3 residues early in the read; its end comes from the germline J gene. The chain carries TRBV19 and TRBJ2-7; TRBD2 agrees at 14 bases. CDR3 size: 17 residues. Per germline, CDR1 LNHDA and CDR2 SQIVND (reference sequence). The V segment lost 4 bases and the J segment 1 base; nucleotides outside the gene matches: 6. The CDR3 DNA, read in part, is TGTGCCAGTAGTAGGTATGGGACTAGCGGGAGATCCTACGAG. Translated, it gives CASSRYGTSGRSYE. The full CDR3 sequence reads CASSRYGTSGRSYEQYF. The full variable domain, rest sourced from reference TRBV19 and TRBJ2-7, is DGGITQSPKYLFRKEGQNVTLSCEQNLNHDAMYWYRQDPGQGLRLIYYSQIVNDFQKGDIAEGYSVSREKKESFPLTVTSAQKNPTAFYLCASSRYGTSGRSYEQYFGPGTRLTVT.

In regard to this clone: With the read ending 3 residues before the CDR3 end, the germline J gene is used to fill in that end. This chain links TRBV5-4 with TRBJ2-3; D tentatively reads TRBD1 or TRBD2 (5 bases each). In germline, CDR1 is SGHNT, CDR2 YYREEE (reference sequence). V was pared by 4 bases and J by 2 bases, with 11 bases between. This CDR3 contains 14 residues. The CDR3 reads CASSPEGLTDTQYF. The sequenced part of the CDR3 DNA is TGTGCCAGCAGCCCAGAGGGGCTCACAGATACG. Based on the CDR3 plus reference TRBV5-4 and TRBJ2-3, the full variable domain is ETGVTQSPTHLIKTRGQQVTLRCSSQSGHNTVSWYQQALGQGPQFIFQYYREEENGRGNFPPRFSGLQFPNYSSELNVNALELDDSALYLCASSPEGLTDTQYFGPGTRLTVL.

A remark on this clone: Sequencing ends 3 residues short of the CDR3 end; the germline J gene provides the rest. The chain employs TRBV20-1 and TRBJ2-1; TRBD2 matches at 9 bases. Germline V gene sequence: CDR1 DFQATT, CDR2 SNEGSKA (reference sequence). The CDR3 has 14 amino acids. The ends lost 0 bases at V and 6 bases at J; junction bases unmatched: 3. CDR3 residues: CSARDNSGSNEQFF. The covered CDR3 bases are TGCAGTGCTAGAGACAATAGCGGGAGCAATGAG.

Notes on this clone: With the read ending 3 residues before the CDR3 end, the germline J gene is used to fill in that end. V usage is TRBV12-3 or TRBV12-4 and J usage is TRBJ2-3; 10 bases fit TRBD2. The ends lost 7 bases at V and 2 bases at J; junction bases unmatched: 12. This CDR3 is built from 17 residues. The CDR3 region is CASTLWASGRNTDTQYF. The sequenced CDR3 bases are TGTGCCAGCACCCTATGGGCTAGCGGGAGAAACACAGATACG.

Comments on this clone: Read data end 3 residues before the CDR3 end; the end is taken from the germline J gene. The rearrangement uses TRBV19 and TRBJ2-5; 8 nucleotides align to TRBD1. There are 12 residues in the CDR3. Looked up from germline, CDR1 is LNHDA and CDR2 is SQIVND (reference sequence). CDR3 region: CASSRQGATQYF. The sequenced CDR3 bases are TGTGCCAGTAGTAGGCAGGGGGCTACC.

Comments on this clone: The CDR3 is cut off 3 residues early in the read; its end comes from the germline J gene. V gene TRBV5-4 combines with J gene TRBJ1-4, with D tentatively TRBD1 (5 bases). The CDR3 runs 15 residues. Per germline, CDR1 SGHNT and CDR2 YYREEE (reference sequence). The germline V and J ends were trimmed by 4 bases and 4 bases, with 14 bases remaining between them. CDR3 region: CASSRSGGDNEKLFF. The part of the CDR3 DNA that was read is TGTGCCAGCAGCCGGTCGGGGGGGGATAATGAAAAA.

Concerning this clone: The read halts 3 residues ahead of the CDR3 end, with the missing end drawn from the germline J gene. The chain is built from TRBV20-1 and TRBJ2-7, with 12 bases fitting TRBD2. The CDR3 contains 14 residues. Germline values: CDR1 DFQATT, CDR2 SNEGSKA (reference sequence). V shed 5 bases, J shed 5 bases, and the junction held 7 bases outside the gene matches. The CDR3 loop is CSAHPGLAGNEQYF. CDR3 DNA (partial): TGCAGTGCTCACCCGGGACTAGCGGGTAACGAG.

Remarks on this clone: The read falls 3 residues short of the CDR3 end, and the missing part is taken from the germline J gene. This sequence joins TRBV10-1 and TRBJ2-7; tentatively, D is TRBD1 (6 bases). The CDR3 has 12 amino acids. Germline assignment: CDR1 WNHNN and CDR2 SYGVQD (reference sequence). V shed 4 bases and J shed 5 bases, with 9 bases lying between them. The DNA read from the CDR3 is TGCGCCAGCAGTGGATACAGGGACGAG. It is translated as CASSGYRDE. The whole CDR3 sequence is CASSGYRDEQYF.

As to this clone: The CDR3 end lies 3 residues beyond the end of the read and is filled in from the germline J gene. V is TRBV6-1 and J is TRBJ2-3; 13 nucleotides agree with TRBD2. Unmatched junction bases numbered 0, after V lost 2 bases and J lost 4 bases. CDR3 length equals 15 residues. The V gene's germline CDR1 is MNHNS and CDR2 SASEGT. The part of the CDR3 DNA that was read is TGTGCCAGCAGTGAAACTAGCGGGGGGGCAGATACG. Translation gives CASSETSGGADT. In full, the CDR3 is CASSETSGGADTQYF.

Concerning this clone itself: Read sequence stops 3 residues before the CDR3 end, and the germline J gene provides the missing end. The chain is built from TRBV5-6 and TRBJ2-5, with a tentative D call TRBD1 (5 bases). V was shortened by 4 bases and J by 5 bases, with 15 bases between the two germline ends. Germline CDR1 is SGHDT and CDR2 is YYEEEE. The CDR3 length is 14 residues. The sequenced part of the CDR3 DNA is TGTGCCAGCAGCGCGCCTTGGGGCCGCGAGACC. Amino acid sequence: CASSAPWGRET. The full CDR3 sequence reads CASSAPWGRETQYF.

Of note for this clone: The observed sequence ends 3 residues before the CDR3 terminus, with the missing tail filled in from the germline J gene. The V and J genes are TRBV20-1 and TRBJ1-1; no clear D. This CDR3 contains 12 residues. Germline-derived CDR1 and CDR2 are DFQATT and SNEGSKA (reference sequence). CDR3 region: CSASHREVPAFF. The CDR3 bases that were read are TGCAGTGCTAGCCACAGAGAGGTTCCA.

Worth noting for this clone: The CDR3 end lies 3 residues beyond the end of the read and is filled in from the germline J gene. This chain joins TRBV2 and TRBJ1-2; D perhaps matches TRBD1 (5 bases). Trimming took off 7 bases at V and 2 bases at J, with 14 bases between the two ends. The CDR3 covers 14 residues. The germline CDR1 and CDR2 sequences are SNHLY and FYNNEI. This CDR3 reads CASNPFGGNYGYTF. CDR3 DNA (partial): TGTGCCAGCAATCCCTTTGGGGGGAACTATGGC.

About this clone itself: The read ends 3 residues before the CDR3 terminus; that terminus is restored from the germline J gene. The chain joins TRBV20-1 to TRBJ1-2, with D possibly TRBD1 on 6 matching bases. This CDR3 spans 11 amino acids. Deletions cut 7 bases from V and 7 bases from J, with 13 bases between. CDR1 is DFQATT and CDR2 is SNEGSKA in the germline V gene (reference sequence). The CDR3 region is CSGQRGSGYTF. The sequenced CDR3 bases are TGCAGTGGTCAAAGGGGGTCTGGC.

About this clone: The read terminates 3 residues ahead of where the CDR3 ends, so the germline J gene completes it. The genes are TRBV5-4 and TRBJ1-1, with D unresolved. V lost 3 bases to trimming and J lost 4 bases, with 19 bases between them. The germline CDR1 and CDR2 sequences are SGHNT and YYREEE (reference sequence). This CDR3 comprises 16 residues. CDR3 DNA (partial): TGTGCCAGCAGCTCGCGCAGGAGAGGTAGTTTCACTGAA. It yields the protein CASSSRRRGSFTE. The full CDR3 sequence reads CASSSRRRGSFTEAFF.

Details on this clone: Sequencing ends 3 residues short of the CDR3 end; the germline J gene provides the rest. The rearrangement links TRBV6-2 or TRBV6-3 to TRBJ2-1; D not resolved. Germline CDR1 reads MNHEY; CDR2 reads SVGEGT. The V gene lost 2 bases and the J gene lost 1 base, with 6 bases spanning the gap. The CDR3 runs 14 residues. The part of the CDR3 DNA that was read is TGTGCCAGCAGTTACAAGGGTTCCTACAATGAG. Encoded protein: CASSYKGSYNE. The full CDR3 reads CASSYKGSYNEQFF.

As concerns this clone: With the read ending 3 residues before the CDR3 end, the germline J gene is used to fill in that end. The genes are TRBV13 and TRBJ2-7; D not certain. The CDR3 is made up of 15 amino acids. Germline assignment: CDR1 PRHDT and CDR2 FYEKMQ (reference sequence). V lost 0 bases and J 2 bases, leaving 11 bases between the germline ends. The CDR3 bases that were read are TGTGCCAGCAGCTTAGGCCTGCTAGATACCTACGAG. The encoded protein is CASSLGLLDTYE. The entire CDR3 protein reads CASSLGLLDTYEQYF.

Worth noting for this clone: The read finishes 3 residues shy of the CDR3 end, and the germline J gene is used to complete it. V and J are TRBV5-1 and TRBJ2-2, with TRBD2 matching 12 bases. Looked up from germline, CDR1 is SGHRS and CDR2 is YFSETQ. V shed 4 bases and J 8 bases; nucleotides not matched to a gene: 9. CDR3 length: 16 amino acids. CDR3 DNA (partial): TGCGCCAGCAGCCTCGCTAGCGGGAGGGACGTAGGGGAG. Translated: CASSLASGRDVGE. The whole CDR3 reads CASSLASGRDVGELFF.

Concerning this clone itself: With the read ending 3 residues before the CDR3 end, the germline J gene is used to fill in that end. The rearrangement joins TRBV18 to TRBJ2-1; tentative D call: TRBD1 (5 bases). CDR3 size: 13 residues. CDR1 is KGHSH and CDR2 is LQKENI in the germline V gene. V shed 3 bases and J shed 3 bases, with 6 bases lying between them. The CDR3 sequence is CASSPDSYNEQFF. The CDR3 bases that were read are TGTGCCAGCTCACCCGACAGCTACAATGAG.